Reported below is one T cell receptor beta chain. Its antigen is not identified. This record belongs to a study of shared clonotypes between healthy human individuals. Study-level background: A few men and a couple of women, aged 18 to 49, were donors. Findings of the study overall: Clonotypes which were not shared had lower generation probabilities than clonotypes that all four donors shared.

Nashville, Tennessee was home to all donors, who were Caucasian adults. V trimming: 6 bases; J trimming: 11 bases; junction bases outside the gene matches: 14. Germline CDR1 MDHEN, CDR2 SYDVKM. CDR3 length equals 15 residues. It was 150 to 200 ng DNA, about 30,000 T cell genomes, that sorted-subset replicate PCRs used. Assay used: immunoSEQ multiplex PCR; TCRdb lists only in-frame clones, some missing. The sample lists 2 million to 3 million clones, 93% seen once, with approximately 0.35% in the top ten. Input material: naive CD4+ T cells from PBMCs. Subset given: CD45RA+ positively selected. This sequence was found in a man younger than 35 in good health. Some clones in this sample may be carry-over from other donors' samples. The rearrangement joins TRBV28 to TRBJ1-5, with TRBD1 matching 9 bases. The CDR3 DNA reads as TGTGCCAGCAGGTCTTCCGGGACAGGGAGAAGGGCCCAGCATTTT. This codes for CASRSSGTGRRAQHF.